This T cell receptor beta chain was captured by sequencing in a study of cytomegalovirus exposure and HLA in healthy donors. Overall study findings and caveats: Links to common viral pathogens appeared, in a later analysis, for several of the most significant clusters. A later look showed TCR association rates differing by HLA locus, highest for DRB1 and lowest for HLA-C.

As to this clone: Antigen: not known.

Everyone who donated was a healthy bone marrow donor. The germline V gene has CDR1 SGHNT and CDR2 YYREEE (reference sequence). The CDR3 has 16 amino acids. V lost 0 bases and J lost 3; bases outside the gene matches: 4. PCR primers comprised 60 Vbeta and 13 Jbeta primers. This table comes from immunoSEQ multiplex PCR, and its TCRdb copy is limited to in-frame clones, with some not included. The repertoire table contains about 72,000 clones. This TCR was sampled from a man aged 45-65 years in good health and CMV-seropositive. The material sequenced was PBMCs. This chain links TRBV5-4 with TRBJ1-3; 9 bases map to TRBD1. The chain's CDR3 is CASSLGTGDLGNTIYF. The CDR3 DNA sequence: TGTGCCAGCAGCTTGGGGACAGGGGATCTTGGAAACACCATATATTTT.